The 10 T cell receptor beta chains listed next were all sequenced from one sample in a study of T cell repertoires in cytomegalovirus infection. TCRdb recomputed calls from the reads with MiXCR, one row per CDR3 protein. The data contain 800,000 to 950,000 distinct CDR3 sequences, 30% to 35% of them seen just once; the ten biggest clones take up around 11%. These receptors' targets are unknown. The material was cultured CD8+ T cells from PBMCs, obtained from culture after CMV antigen stimulation. Every receptor here comes from a human donor in good health (CMV status not recorded). Some clones in this sample may be carry-over from other donors' samples.

This chain connects TRBV7-6 to TRBJ1-5, with 11 bases aligning to TRBD1. CDR3 length equals 16 residues. Germline V gene sequence: CDR1 SGHVS, CDR2 FNYEAQ. J was trimmed by 7 bases and V by 1 base; bases with no gene match: 6. The chain's CDR3 is CASSLGGQGVWQPQHF. Written as DNA, the CDR3 is TGTGCCAGCAGCTTAGGGGGACAGGGGGTCTGGCAGCCCCAGCATTTT.

This clonotype was counted many times. This chain connects TRBV7-8 to TRBJ2-5; D is ambiguous. The CDR3 consists of 14 residues. V was trimmed by 5 bases and J by 4 bases, leaving 14 bases between them. Per the germline V gene, CDR1 is SGHVS and CDR2 is FQNEAQ. CDR3 in DNA: TGTGCCAGCAGCACCAGTATATTTGGAGAGACCCAGTACTTC. Residues: CASSTSIFGETQYF.

A few counts support this clonotype. The CDR3 is CASSSETHYEQYF. CDR3 coding DNA: TGTGCCAGCAGTTCCGAGACTCATTACGAGCAGTACTTC. This chain joins TRBV12-3 or TRBV12-4 and TRBJ2-7, with no clear D. The CDR3 runs 13 residues. Trimming pared 4 bases from V and 4 bases from J, leaving 11 bases between.

This clonotype came up a few times. CDR3 nucleotides: TGTGCCAGCAGTGTGGGGGCAGCGCCGGAGCTGTTTTTT. It translates to CASSVGAAPELFF. The chain carries TRBV5-4 and TRBJ2-2; TRBD1 is a possible D gene (6 bases). CDR3 length: 13 residues. V was cut by 5 bases and J by 10 bases, with 15 bases left in between. Germline CDR1 SGHNT, CDR2 YYREEE (reference sequence).

The chain uses TRBV27 and TRBJ1-6; no firm D call. Germline values: CDR1 MNHEY, CDR2 SMNVEV (reference sequence). This CDR3 has 19 amino acids. Trimming stripped 3 bases from V and 10 bases from J, with 28 bases between. The CDR3, as DNA: TGTGCCAGCAGTTTTACCCCTACACCAACCGACACTATGGGCTCACCCCTCCACTTT. Its translation: CASSFTPTPTDTMGSPLHF.

This rearrangement joins TRBV6-1 to TRBJ2-5, with 10 bases fitting TRBD1. With V trimmed by 2 bases and J by 5 bases, 5 bases remained unmatched. The CDR3 has 15 amino acids. In germline, CDR1 is MNHNS, CDR2 SASEGT. The CDR3 here is CASSEMTGGGETQYF. The CDR3 DNA reads TGTGCCAGCAGTGAAATGACAGGGGGCGGGGAGACCCAGTACTTC.

The gene calls are TRBV10-3 and TRBJ1-2; 12 bases fit TRBD1. This CDR3 comprises 18 residues. Germline assignment: CDR1 ENHRY and CDR2 SYGVKD. Germline trimming cut 8 bases from V and 4 bases from J; bases unmatched to any gene: 17. The CDR3 region is CAIGWGRDRGRVGYGYTF. The CDR3, as DNA: TGTGCCATCGGATGGGGCCGGGACAGGGGGCGCGTAGGCTATGGCTACACCTTC.

The chain couples TRBV15 to TRBJ1-1, with 7 bases fitting TRBD1. In germline, CDR1 is LNHNV, CDR2 YYDKDF (reference sequence). This CDR3 has 20 amino acids. The ends lost 5 bases at V and 0 bases at J; junction bases unmatched: 21. CDR3 sequence reads: CATSGDRDEYMNIMNTEAFF. Here the CDR3 DNA reads TGTGCCACCAGCGGCGACAGGGACGAGTATATGAATATAATGAACACTGAAGCTTTCTTT.

There are a few counts of this clonotype. The rearrangement uses TRBV7-9 and TRBJ1-2; D not resolved. V was shortened by 1 base and J by 4 bases, with 16 bases between the two germline ends. The germline CDR1 and CDR2 sequences are SEHNR and FQNEAQ (reference sequence). This CDR3 region has 16 residues. The chain's CDR3 is CASSLGGMGFLYGYTF. The CDR3 bases are TGTGCCAGCAGCTTAGGAGGGATGGGGTTCCTCTATGGCTACACCTTC.

This clonotype was counted between two and nine times. The V gene is TRBV7-6, the J gene TRBJ1-5; no firm D call. Germline loops: CDR1 SGHVS, CDR2 FNYEAQ. V gave up 1 base and J gave up 7 bases, with 8 bases separating them. This CDR3 has 13 amino acids. CDR3 nucleotide sequence: TGTGCCAGCAGCTTAGAGGGTACGCAGCCCCAGCATTTT. This sequence encodes CASSLEGTQPQHF.